The 23 T cell receptor beta chains below were found in one sample sequenced in a study of tumor and adjacent non-tumor tissue in lung cancer. This sample's RNA came from whole unsorted tissue. Three rounds of nested PCR, following a modified ARM-PCR protocol, produced the TCRbeta library. TCRdb called the multiplex PCR reads again in MiXCR, with one record for every CDR3 protein. The table has 55,000 to 75,000 distinct CDR3 sequences, just under 60% seen once; the top ten hold roughly 21%. The source material was lung tumor tissue. These receptors all stem from a man between 45 and 60 years old with non-small cell lung cancer.

On this clonotype: At one end, the junction sequence differs from germline, possibly due to a read error. The V and J genes are TRBV13 and TRBJ2-2; either TRBD1 or TRBD2 may fit D (5 bases each). From germline, CDR1 is PRHDT and CDR2 FYEKMQ (reference sequence). This CDR3 has 13 residues. The CDR3 DNA is TGTGACAGCAGGGACCGGAACACCGGGGAGCTGTTTTTT. It codes for CDSRDRNTGELFF.

On this clonotype: This likely comes from a read error, as the CDR3 has no conserved phenylalanine or tryptophan at its end. The chain combines TRBV29-1 with TRBJ2-5, with D possibly being TRBD2 (6 bases). Germline CDR1 SQVTM, CDR2 ANQGSEA. The CDR3 is 13 amino acids. V shed 7 bases and J shed 5 bases, with 17 bases lying between them. DNA for the CDR3: TGCAGCGCACTAGCAGGAGCTTTGGAGACCCAGTACTTA. This sequence encodes CSALAGALETQYL.

A note on this clonotype: The junction departs from germline at one end; a sequencing error may be responsible. The chain employs TRBV2 and TRBJ2-5; TRBD2 is a possible D gene (6 bases). This CDR3 is built from 14 residues. Germline CDR1 and CDR2: SNHLY and FYNNEI. In DNA, the CDR3 is TGTACCAGCAGCCCCCTAGCGTCCCAAGAGACCCAGTACTTC. It is translated as CTSSPLASQETQYF.

The rearrangement links TRBV4-2 to TRBJ2-6; TRBD1 matches at 10 bases. V trimming: 6 bases; J trimming: 0 bases; junction bases outside the gene matches: 8. The CDR3 runs to 18 residues. Germline V gene data show CDR1 as LGHNA and CDR2 as YNFKEQ. CDR3 region: CASRQNGDRGSGANVLTF. In DNA form, the CDR3 reads TGTGCCAGCAGACAAAATGGGGACAGGGGCTCTGGGGCCAACGTCCTGACTTTC.

Ten or more counts support this clonotype. The chain joins TRBV12-3 or TRBV12-4 to TRBJ2-5; the D is unclear. The length of the CDR3 is 16 residues. V lost 3 bases, J lost 8 bases, and 22 bases lay in between. The CDR3 DNA reads TGTGCCAGCAGTTTCCCCCCCGTAGGGATCCTTAGCACCCAGTACTTC. Its translation is CASSFPPVGILSTQYF.

This clonotype was detected only a few times. The chain joins TRBV5-1 to TRBJ2-7; 14 bases map to TRBD2. CDR1 SGHRS and CDR2 YFSETQ come from the germline V gene. This CDR3 has 15 amino acids. After removal of 4 bases from V and 5 bases from J, the junction contained 5 bases not matched to a gene. CDR3 sequence reads: CASSPGTSGRNEQYF. CDR3 DNA sequence: TGCGCCAGCAGCCCCGGGACTAGCGGGAGAAACGAGCAGTACTTC.

Notes on this clonotype: An end of the junction differs from the germline gene, which may be a read error. The chain carries TRBV7-8 and TRBJ2-2; possible D gene TRBD2, 5 bases. Germline values: CDR1 SGHVS, CDR2 FQNEAQ. The CDR3 loop spans 17 amino acids. The DNA for the CDR3 is TGTGCCAGCAGCATAAGGGTCTTAGGGTCTGCGCCCGGGGAGCTGTTCTTT. Protein: CASSIRVLGSAPGELFF.

This clonotype was detected ten times or more. This rearrangement joins TRBV28 to TRBJ1-5; D is perhaps TRBD1 (5 bases). Germline loops: CDR1 MDHEN, CDR2 SYDVKM. CDR3 size: 15 residues. The germline V and J ends were trimmed by 5 bases and 6 bases, with 17 bases remaining between them. The CDR3 DNA is TGTGCCAGCAGTAGGCTCAGTCAGGGAGGTCAGCCCCAGCATTTT. As protein: CASSRLSQGGQPQHF.

As to this clonotype: Germline and junction disagree at one end, which may indicate a read error. The genes are TRBV5-1 and TRBJ2-2; D possibly corresponds to TRBD1 (6 bases). Germline lookup yields CDR1 SGHRS and CDR2 YFSETQ. This CDR3 region has 16 residues. CDR3 in amino acids: CASRSRGLLNTGELFF. The CDR3 DNA sequence: TGCGCCAGCAGGTCCAGGGGTCTGTTGAACACCGGGGAACTGTTTTTT.

The chain carries TRBV19 and TRBJ2-1; D unresolved. This CDR3 has 14 residues. Trimming stripped 3 bases from V and 12 bases from J, with 18 bases between. Germline CDR1 LNHDA, CDR2 SQIVND (reference sequence). The CDR3 loop is CASSIGVQVHGQFF. In DNA, the CDR3 is TGTGCCAGTAGTATCGGAGTCCAGGTGCATGGGCAGTTCTTC.

A note on this clonotype: A read error may explain this, as a much larger clone is one base away. The V call is TRBV29-1, the J call TRBJ1-2, with D tentatively TRBD1 (5 bases). The length of the CDR3 is 12 residues. Germline CDR1 reads SQVTM; CDR2 reads ANQGSEA. CDR3: CSVVTVNYGNTF. CDR3 DNA: TGCAGCGTGGTGACAGTTAACTATGGCAACACCTTC.

To note about this clonotype: Here the CDR3 omits its conserved ending phenylalanine or tryptophan, so a read error is the likely source. This rearrangement joins TRBV20-1 to TRBJ2-5; D gene ambiguous. Germline CDR1 DFQATT, CDR2 SNEGSKA (reference sequence). Trimming pared 2 bases from V and 5 bases from J, leaving 9 bases between. The CDR3 totals 12 residues. CDR3 nucleotide sequence: TGCAGTGCTAGACCCAGAGCTGAGACCCAGTACTTA. This encodes CSARPRAETQYL.

Concerning this clonotype: A read error may produce the germline difference seen at one junction end. The chain recombines TRBV11-1 with TRBJ2-3, with 7 positions matching TRBD2. Germline V gives CDR1 SGHAT, CDR2 FQDESV (reference sequence). The CDR3 is 16 amino acids. The CDR3 sequence: CPSSPGTIGLADTQYF. The CDR3 DNA sequence: TGTCCCAGCAGCCCAGGGACTATCGGGTTAGCAGATACGCAGTATTTT.

In this sample, this clonotype turned up a few times. J is TRBJ2-7 and V is TRBV30; D gene ambiguous. V was trimmed by 1 base and J by 6 bases, leaving 13 bases between them. The germline gives CDR1 GTSNPN, CDR2 SVGIG (reference sequence). This CDR3 region has 13 residues. The CDR3 spells CAWSGGLALEQYF. CDR3 bases: TGTGCCTGGAGTGGTGGGCTGGCCCTCGAGCAGTACTTC.

Regarding this clonotype: One junction end does not reproduce the germline sequence, and a read error may be involved. V usage is TRBV20-1 and J usage is TRBJ2-5, with TRBD1 identical over 9 bases. The germline gives CDR1 DFQATT, CDR2 SNEGSKA (reference sequence). The CDR3 covers 16 residues. CDR3: CSARDEPGQGSKTQNF. CDR3 nucleotides: TGTAGTGCTAGAGATGAGCCGGGACAGGGATCTAAGACCCAGAACTTC.

As to this clonotype: The junction does not match germline at one end; this may be a read error. V and J are TRBV11-2 and TRBJ2-1; D is ambiguous. The CDR3 consists of 14 residues. Germline V lookup: CDR1 SGHAT, CDR2 FQNNGV. CDR3 residues: CTSSLLSLGDEQLF. The CDR3 DNA is TGTACCAGCAGCTTGCTTTCCCTTGGGGATGAGCAGTTATTC.

This clonotype was recorded many times. V usage is TRBV6-1 and J usage is TRBJ2-7; a weak D match, TRBD1 (7 bases). Trimming shortened V by 6 bases and J by 2 bases, and 17 bases separated the two germline ends. Germline loops: CDR1 MNHNS, CDR2 SASEGT. The CDR3 consists of 15 residues. The CDR3 spells CASRPSAGGTYEQYF. The CDR3 DNA reads TGTGCCAGCAGACCTAGCGCAGGGGGAACCTACGAGCAGTACTTC.

Points on this clonotype: A much larger clone sits a single nucleotide away, making a read error possible. This chain joins TRBV6-5 and TRBJ2-4, with 9 positions matching TRBD1. Germline V gene data show CDR1 as MNHEY and CDR2 as SVGAGI. The CDR3 is 15 amino acids. CDR3 in DNA: TGTGCCAGCAGCCCGACAGGGGGGGCCAAAGACATTCAGTACTTC. As protein: CASSPTGGAKDIQYF.

With respect to this clonotype: The junction does not match germline at one end; this may be a read error. The chain has TRBV28 and TRBJ1-3; D may be TRBD1 (5 bases). Germline assignment: CDR1 MDHEN and CDR2 SYDVKM. The CDR3 length is 15 residues. The CDR3 bases are TGTGCCAGCAGTTGGGGCGGTACCTCTGGAAGCACCATATATTTT. It encodes CASSWGGTSGSTIYF. Together with reference TRBV28 and TRBJ1-3, the CDR3 gives the full variable domain: DVKVTQSSRYLVKRTGEKVFLECVQDMDHENMFWYRQDPGLGLRLIYFSYDVKMKEKGDIPEGYSVSREKKERFSLILESASTNQTSMYLCASSWGGTSGSTIYFGEGSWLTVV.

This clonotype was detected once. With a much larger clone just one base away, this may be a read error. The J gene is TRBJ2-5, the V gene TRBV6-6, with 11 positions matching TRBD1. Germline V gives CDR1 MNHNY, CDR2 SVGAGI (reference sequence). V lost 5 bases to trimming and J lost 5 bases; unmatched junction nucleotides: 4. The CDR3 consists of 14 residues. CDR3 sequence (DNA): TGTGCCAGCAGTCGGGACAGGGGGAGTGAGACCCAGTACTTC. It is translated as CASSRDRGSETQYF.

In its sample, this clonotype was seen many times. The chain uses TRBV12-3 or TRBV12-4 and TRBJ1-1; possibly TRBD1 for D (6 bases). The CDR3 is made up of 16 amino acids. Trimming left V 1 base short and J 1 base short, with 13 bases between. In DNA form, the CDR3 reads TGTGCCAGCAGTTTAGTGAAAAGGGGACAGAACACTGAAGCTTTCTTT. Residues: CASSLVKRGQNTEAFF.

This clonotype has ten or more counts. V gene TRBV6-5 combines with J gene TRBJ1-6; D is undetermined. V dropped 2 bases and J dropped 6 bases, with 2 bases sitting between them. This CDR3 comprises 12 residues. The germline V gene encodes CDR1 MNHEY and CDR2 SVGAGI. CDR3 in DNA: TGTGCCAGCAGTTACGTTAATTCACCCCTCCACTTT. Translating gives CASSYVNSPLHF.

As to this clonotype: At one boundary the junction diverges from the germline segment, which might be a read error. The chain carries TRBV4-1 and TRBJ2-1; D is unclear. Germline CDR1 MGHRA, CDR2 YSYEKL. CDR3 length: 14 amino acids. In DNA form, the CDR3 reads TGCGCCAGCAGCGGATGGGAACAGTACAATGAGGAGTTCTTC. Translated, it gives CASSGWEQYNEEFF.